This paragraph covers one T cell receptor (beta chain) sequence. Trimming pared 1 base from V and 3 bases from J, leaving 9 bases between. This CDR3 region has 14 residues. The V gene's germline CDR1 is SGHTA and CDR2 FQGNSA. The entry originates in a study of T cell changes during pregnancy in multiple sclerosis. Assay: immunoSEQ multiplex PCR; the TCRdb copy retains only in-frame clones and omits some. The sample includes 100,000 or so clones, around nine tenths of them seen just once. The rearrangement joins TRBV7-2 to TRBJ1-2, with a tentative D call TRBD1 (5 bases). This clonotype was sampled from a female donor with multiple sclerosis, enrolled in a pregnancy study. The sample in question was peripheral blood, obtained in the second trimester of pregnancy. CDR3 bases: TGTGCCAGCAGCTTAGGCGCACAGGACTATGGCTACACCTTC. Its translation is CASSLGAQDYGYTF.